The 12 T cell receptor beta chains presented below share a single source sample, sequenced in a study of T cell repertoires in cytomegalovirus infection. The antigens these receptors bind are not known. TCRdb redid the calling of the reads with MiXCR, one entry per CDR3 protein. This table has around 750,000 distinct CDR3 sequences, about 31% appearing once. The sample consisted of cultured CD8+ T cells from PBMCs, taken from culture after CMV antigen stimulation. The receptors were gathered from a human donor in good health (CMV status not recorded). Some clones in this sample may be carry-over from other donors' samples.

This clonotype was picked up a small number of times. The chain joins TRBV11-2 to TRBJ2-2; possibly TRBD2 for D (6 bases). This CDR3 is built from 16 residues. Germline V gives CDR1 SGHAT, CDR2 FQNNGV. The ends were cut back, 3 bases at V and 5 bases at J, with 16 bases in the middle. CDR3 sequence: CASSFPTVTRTGELFF. The CDR3, as DNA: TGTGCCAGCAGCTTCCCGACAGTGACTAGGACCGGGGAGCTGTTTTTT. The whole variable domain, remainder taken from reference TRBV11-2 and TRBJ2-2, is EAGVAQSPRYKIIEKRQSVAFWCNPISGHATLYWYQQILGQGPKLLIQFQNNGVVDDSQLPKDRFSAERLKGVDSTLKIQPAKLEDSAVYLCASSFPTVTRTGELFFGEGSRLTVL.

In its sample, this clonotype was seen a few times. The CDR3 nucleotides are TGTGCCAGCAGTTTAGGAGGAGCCCACCCAGAGAAGCAGTACTTC. It is translated as CASSLGGAHPEKQYF. The V gene is TRBV12-3 or TRBV12-4, the J gene TRBJ2-7; D unclear. Trimming shortened V by 1 base and J by 8 bases, and 18 bases separated the two germline ends. The CDR3 has 15 residues.

The J gene is TRBJ2-3, the V gene TRBV7-9; 7 nucleotides align to TRBD1. CDR3 length equals 18 residues. V shed 5 bases and J 2 bases; nucleotides not matched to a gene: 16. Germline CDR1 is SEHNR and CDR2 is FQNEAQ (reference sequence). CDR3 DNA sequence: TGTGCCAGCAGCGCCCCGGGACAGAGAACATTCTACACAGATACGCAGTATTTT. Translating it yields CASSAPGQRTFYTDTQYF.

This clonotype was seen only a few times. The chain links TRBV15 to TRBJ2-6, with no clear D. Germline V gene sequence: CDR1 LNHNV, CDR2 YYDKDF (reference sequence). The CDR3 consists of 15 residues. Trimming cost V 3 bases and J 4 bases, with 10 bases left between them. The CDR3 here is CATSSPSSGANVLTF. The CDR3 DNA reads TGTGCCACCAGCAGCCCGTCCTCCGGGGCCAACGTCCTGACTTTC.

V is TRBV6-2 or TRBV6-3 and J is TRBJ2-1; TRBD2 aligns across 7 bases. Germline V gene data show CDR1 as MNHEY and CDR2 as SVGEGT. The J segment lost 2 bases and the V segment lost 4 bases, leaving 5 bases of the junction unmatched. CDR3 size: 15 residues. CDR3 sequence reads: CASSSGGNTYNEQFF. The CDR3 DNA reads TGTGCCAGCAGTTCGGGGGGAAATACCTACAATGAGCAGTTCTTC.

This sequence joins TRBV12-3 or TRBV12-4 and TRBJ2-2, with 13 bases matching TRBD2. V lost 6 bases and J lost 1; bases outside the gene matches: 5. The CDR3 is made up of 17 amino acids. In DNA, the CDR3 is TGTGCCAGCAGCATAGGACTAGCGGGGGTGAACACCGGGGAGCTGTTTTTT. Its protein product is CASSIGLAGVNTGELFF.

This chain connects TRBV14 to TRBJ1-3; no definite D call. V lost 4 bases and J lost 8, with 6 bases in between. CDR1 and CDR2 from the germline V gene are SGHDN and FVKESK. The CDR3 runs 11 residues. CDR3 in amino acids: CASSRGYTIYF. The CDR3 region has the DNA TGTGCCAGCAGCCGCGGATACACCATATATTTT.

This chain uses TRBV7-9 with TRBJ1-1; 8 bases fit TRBD1. This CDR3 is 17 amino acids long. V lost 4 bases and J lost 1; bases outside the gene matches: 11. CDR1 is SEHNR, CDR2 FQNEAQ, per germline (reference sequence). CDR3 sequence: CASSSPQGGFTNTEAFF. CDR3 DNA: TGTGCCAGCAGCTCGCCACAGGGGGGATTTACGAACACTGAAGCTTTCTTT. The full variable domain, with the rest looked up from reference TRBV7-9 and TRBJ1-1, is DTGVSQNPRHKITKRGQNVTFRCDPISEHNRLYWYRQTLGQGPEFLTYFQNEAQLEKSRLLSDRFSAERPKGSFSTLEIQRTEQGDSAMYLCASSSPQGGFTNTEAFFGQGTRLTVV.

As concerns this clonotype: This may stem from a read error, because a much larger clone lies one nucleotide away. This chain joins TRBV7-6 and TRBJ1-5; possible D gene TRBD2, 6 bases. The assigned J gene may be wrong: the sequence end matches TRBJ2-3 better. This CDR3 has 13 residues. Germline CDR1 is SGHVS and CDR2 is FNYEAQ. The CDR3 bases are TGTGCCAGCAGCTTGGCGGGGACTCAGCCCCAGTATTTT. Amino acids: CASSLAGTQPQYF.

The gene calls are TRBV7-9 and TRBJ1-5; 7 bases match TRBD1. J lost 0 bases, V lost 11 bases, and 7 bases had no gene match. The CDR3 consists of 14 residues. The germline gives CDR1 SEHNR, CDR2 FQNEAQ (reference sequence). The CDR3 loop is CALSGGYSNQPQHF. CDR3 in DNA: TGTGCCTTATCAGGGGGTTATAGCAATCAGCCCCAGCATTTT.

This clonotype was recorded at least ten times. V usage is TRBV19 and J usage is TRBJ1-2, with D perhaps matching TRBD1 (6 bases). Per germline, CDR1 LNHDA and CDR2 SQIVND (reference sequence). The CDR3 has 18 amino acids. V dropped 7 bases and J dropped 2 bases, with 26 bases sitting between them. CDR3 nucleotide sequence: TGTGCCAGTACCGAGACAAAGGGGGTTTTTGCAGAGAACTATGGCTACACCTTC. Its translation: CASTETKGVFAENYGYTF.

This clonotype was seen a few times. The V call is TRBV7-9, the J call TRBJ2-3; 7 bases are a match to TRBD1. This CDR3 contains 16 residues. V lost 6 bases to trimming and J lost 2 bases; unmatched junction nucleotides: 11. Germline CDR1 and CDR2: SEHNR and FQNEAQ (reference sequence). The CDR3 loop reads CASRRTGDPLTDTQYF. The CDR3 nucleotides are TGTGCCAGCAGACGTACAGGGGATCCCCTCACAGATACGCAGTATTTT.